This T cell receptor beta chain was profiled in a study of cytomegalovirus exposure and HLA in healthy donors. Whole-study findings and limits: Overall, approximately 150 TCR beta chains were annotated as cytomegalovirus-associated. Usually a TCR sequence was rare, but some public TCRs were found in many donors. A subsequent analysis found that TCR clusters from the first cohort also tended to co-occur in the approximately 130 validation repertoires, with about 94% of cluster scores above 0. Reportedly, diagnosis of cytomegalovirus status by the classifier showed high specificity and sensitivity.

The data were produced by immunoSEQ multiplex PCR, yet TCRdb's version contains in-frame clones alone and is incomplete. The table records some 130,000 clones, about 95% of them present only once. The CDR3 runs 15 residues. With 9 bases removed from V and 0 bases from J, the gap between germline ends came to 15 bases. The V gene's germline CDR1 is LNHNV and CDR2 YYDKDF (reference sequence). As regards this clone: The antigen is undetermined.

The sequence was obtained from a man aged 18 to 30 in good health and CMV-seropositive. Sequenced input: PBMCs. The chain carries TRBV15 and TRBJ2-1, with unresolved D. For the CDR3, the DNA is TGTGCCACTCAGGAAGAAGTCAACTCCTACAATGAGCAGTTCTTC. As protein: CATQEEVNSYNEQFF.